These 32 T cell receptor beta chains came from one sample sequenced in a study of graft-versus-host responses after intestinal transplantation (dated by TCRdb to 2020 to 2023). Dithiothreitol, EDTA incubations and collagenase D digestion were used to isolate intraepithelial and lamina propria lymphocytes from graft specimens. Receptors were amplified or captured by the immunoSEQ multiplex PCR assay. In TCRdb, the immuneACCESS table is reduced to in-frame sequences with V and J assigned. These tables do not hold every clone; where another copy was compared, an unresolved V gene accounts for under half, and the others remain unexplained. In all, the sample holds 60,000 to 75,000 clones, and approximately 88% of those were seen once. The ten largest clones add up to 1.5% to 2% of the sample. The sample here was ileum tissue, taken more than 350 days after transplant. These TCRs come from a human patient who received an intestinal transplant, so some T cells may come from the graft donor.

The chain carries TRBV15 and TRBJ1-5; D might be TRBD1 (5 bases). Germline-derived CDR1 and CDR2 are LNHNV and YYDKDF (reference sequence). V lost 3 bases, J lost 4 bases, and 13 bases lay in between. The CDR3 covers 15 residues. The DNA of the CDR3 is TGTGCCACCAGCAGTTCCGGGACGATAAATCAGCCCCAGCATTTT. Translation: CATSSSGTINQPQHF.

This CDR3 reads CASSLGVGQPQHF. CDR3 nucleotides: TGTGCCAGCAGCTTAGGGGTGGGGCAGCCCCAGCATTTT. The chain recombines TRBV11-3 with TRBJ1-5; D is unresolved. CDR3 length: 13 residues. The V and J ends lost 1 base and 7 bases respectively, with 8 bases between them. CDR1 and CDR2 from the germline V gene are SGHNT and YENEEA.

This clone is a singleton in its sample. The chain is built from TRBV2 and TRBJ2-5, with 12 bases that match TRBD1. The germline V gene encodes CDR1 SNHLY and CDR2 FYNNEI. V shed 7 bases and J 1 base; nucleotides not matched to a gene: 4. The CDR3 extends over 15 amino acids. The CDR3 sequence is CASIGTGGPQETQYF. DNA of the CDR3: TGTGCCAGCATCGGGACAGGGGGCCCCCAAGAGACCCAGTACTTC.

V gene TRBV15 combines with J gene TRBJ1-5; D possibly corresponds to TRBD1 (5 bases). Germline V gene data show CDR1 as LNHNV and CDR2 as YYDKDF (reference sequence). The CDR3 loop spans 16 amino acids. The ends were cut back, 3 bases at V and 3 bases at J, with 15 bases in the middle. The CDR3 DNA reads as TGTGCCACCAGCAGGAGCCAGGGCCTCCTCAATCAGCCCCAGCATTTT. Translating gives CATSRSQGLLNQPQHF.

In the case of this clone: No conserved phenylalanine or tryptophan ends this CDR3, so it is likely a read error. The chain carries TRBV4-2 and TRBJ2-3; maybe TRBD2 (5 bases). The CDR3 runs 13 residues. V gave up 4 bases and J gave up 5 bases, with 10 bases separating them. Germline CDR1 reads LGHNA; CDR2 reads YNFKEQ. The CDR3 region has the DNA TGTGCCAGCAGCCTAACCCGGGAAGATACGCAGTATCTT. It encodes CASSLTREDTQYL.

J is TRBJ1-1 and V is TRBV6-6; TRBD1 is a possible D gene (5 bases). The CDR3 spans 14 residues. Trimming shortened V by 6 bases and J by 1 base, and 12 bases separated the two germline ends. Germline V CDR1 and CDR2: MNHNY, SVGAGI (reference sequence). The CDR3 spells CASRLGTENTEAFF. CDR3 bases: TGTGCCAGCAGGCTCGGGACCGAGAACACTGAAGCTTTCTTT.

The chain has TRBV2 and TRBJ2-5, with D tentatively TRBD2 (6 bases). The germline V and J ends were trimmed by 3 bases and 4 bases, with 15 bases remaining between them. The length of the CDR3 is 15 residues. Germline CDR1 reads SNHLY; CDR2 reads FYNNEI. DNA for the CDR3: TGTGCCAGCAGTGAGCTACTAGTGGGGGGAGAGACCCAGTACTTC. It encodes CASSELLVGGETQYF. Drawing the rest from reference TRBV2 and TRBJ2-5, the complete variable domain is EPEVTQTPSHQVTQMGQEVILRCVPISNHLYFYWYRQILGQKVEFLVSFYNNEISEKSEIFDDQFSVERPDGSNFTLKIRSTKLEDSAMYFCASSELLVGGETQYFGPGTRLLVL.

V is TRBV6-1 and J is TRBJ2-1, with D possibly TRBD1 on 5 matching bases. The CDR3 sequence is 16 residues long. V shed 7 bases and J shed 3 bases, with 19 bases lying between them. Germline V lookup: CDR1 MNHNS, CDR2 SASEGT. The CDR3 nucleotides are TGTGCCAGCATTGAGACAGATCCCATTCTCTACAATGAGCAGTTCTTC. It encodes CASIETDPILYNEQFF.

This chain connects TRBV19 to TRBJ2-7, with D possibly TRBD2 on 5 matching bases. The germline V and J ends were trimmed by 3 bases and 4 bases, with 10 bases remaining between them. CDR1 is LNHDA and CDR2 is SQIVND in the germline V gene (reference sequence). This CDR3 has 13 amino acids. CDR3 sequence (DNA): TGTGCCAGTAGTATGGCCTCGGGGTACGAGCAGTACTTC. Translating it yields CASSMASGYEQYF.

The count of this clone is one. The chain combines TRBV5-1 with TRBJ2-1; D is undetermined. Per the germline V gene, CDR1 is SGHRS and CDR2 is YFSETQ. The V gene lost 4 bases and the J gene lost 7 bases, with 9 bases spanning the gap. The CDR3 is 12 amino acids. The CDR3 protein is CASSPDWNEQFF. CDR3 in DNA: TGCGCCAGCAGCCCCGACTGGAATGAGCAGTTCTTC.

This chain uses TRBV5-4 with TRBJ2-5, with no clear D. Trimming shortened V by 0 bases and J by 1 base, and 4 bases separated the two germline ends. The germline V gene encodes CDR1 SGHNT and CDR2 YYREEE (reference sequence). CDR3 length: 13 residues. The chain's CDR3 is CASSLEGQETQYF. CDR3 coding DNA: TGTGCCAGCAGCTTGGAAGGCCAAGAGACCCAGTACTTC.

This chain uses TRBV2 with TRBJ2-1; 10 bases are shared with TRBD2. CDR1 and CDR2 from the germline V gene are SNHLY and FYNNEI. The CDR3 has 16 amino acids. V lost 3 bases, J lost 2 bases, and 4 bases stayed unmatched. The CDR3 is CASSDSLAGTYNEQFF. The CDR3 coding sequence is TGTGCCAGCAGTGACTCACTAGCGGGGACCTACAATGAGCAGTTCTTC.

This clone has only one observation. The rearrangement joins TRBV7-7 to TRBJ1-1; no firm D call. CDR3 length: 13 residues. Germline V gene data show CDR1 as SSHAT and CDR2 as FNYEAQ (reference sequence). V gave up 6 bases and J gave up 1 base, with 9 bases separating them. CDR3 DNA: TGTGCCAGCAGTCAAGACCCGAACACTGAAGCTTTCTTT. It codes for CASSQDPNTEAFF.

This clone was observed a handful of times. The same CDR3 also results from other DNA sequences found in this sample. This chain joins TRBV29-1 and TRBJ1-1; D call uncertain. The germline gives CDR1 SQVTM, CDR2 ANQGSEA. This CDR3 is 11 amino acids long. Trimming stripped 3 bases from V and 1 base from J, with 3 bases between. CDR3 in amino acids: CSVEGNTEAFF. In nucleotides, the CDR3 is TGCAGCGTTGAGGGGAACACTGAAGCTTTCTTT.

The chain carries TRBV6-5 and TRBJ1-2; unclear D gene. This CDR3 comprises 14 residues. Germline CDR1 and CDR2: MNHEY and SVGAGI. V lost 2 bases, J lost 7 bases, and 14 bases lay in between. The CDR3: CASSYRSGAGGYTF. The CDR3 coding sequence is TGTGCCAGCAGTTACCGGTCAGGAGCGGGTGGCTACACCTTC.

J is TRBJ2-3 and V is TRBV7-3; D call uncertain. V lost 2 bases and J 1 base, leaving 10 bases between the germline ends. The CDR3 length is 15 residues. Germline CDR1 and CDR2: SGHTA and FQGTGA. The CDR3 reads CASSLGVRGTDTQYF. In DNA form, the CDR3 reads TGTGCCAGCAGCTTAGGGGTTCGCGGCACAGATACGCAGTATTTT.

The chain has TRBV7-9 and TRBJ1-4; TRBD1 matches at 10 bases. CDR1 and CDR2 from the germline V gene are SEHNR and FQNEAQ (reference sequence). The CDR3 runs to 14 residues. V lost 5 bases to trimming and J lost 3 bases; unmatched junction nucleotides: 0. The DNA for the CDR3 is TGTGCCAGCAGCGGGACAGGGGCTAATGAAAAACTGTTTTTT. It codes for CASSGTGANEKLFF.

This clone was seen more than once but under ten times. For the CDR3, the DNA is TGCGCCAGCAGAGCGGGAGAAGGTGAGCAGTACTTC. This translates into CASRAGEGEQYF. This chain joins TRBV10-2 and TRBJ2-7; 8 bases agree with TRBD2. CDR3 length: 12 residues. After removal of 6 bases from V and 7 bases from J, the junction contained 5 bases not matched to a gene. The germline gives CDR1 WSHSY, CDR2 SAAADI.

The chain uses TRBV29-1 and TRBJ1-2, with D maybe TRBD1 (5 bases). V dropped 4 bases and J dropped 8 bases, with 14 bases sitting between them. This CDR3 spans 12 amino acids. Germline assignment: CDR1 SQVTM and CDR2 ANQGSEA. CDR3 bases: TGCAGCGTTGGGGGCGGGGGTAAGGGCTACACCTTC. It codes for CSVGGGGKGYTF.

DNA of the CDR3: TGTGCCAGCAGCTTAATAACTAGCGGAATGGATACGCAGTATTTT. Residues: CASSLITSGMDTQYF. V gene TRBV7-9 combines with J gene TRBJ2-3, with TRBD2 identical over 8 bases. Germline trimming cut 2 bases from V and 6 bases from J; bases unmatched to any gene: 7. Per the germline V gene, CDR1 is SEHNR and CDR2 is FQNEAQ (reference sequence). The CDR3 loop spans 15 amino acids.

The chain links TRBV5-4 to TRBJ2-5, with a weak D call TRBD1 (6 bases). The germline V and J ends were trimmed by 0 bases and 3 bases, with 12 bases remaining between them. CDR1 and CDR2 from the germline V gene are SGHNT and YYREEE (reference sequence). This CDR3 is built from 15 residues. The CDR3 reads CASSLVEGGEETQYF. The CDR3 DNA follows: TGTGCCAGCAGCTTGGTGGAAGGGGGTGAAGAGACCCAGTACTTC.

This chain connects TRBV9 to TRBJ2-5, with TRBD1 matching 7 bases. With V trimmed by 0 bases and J by 3 bases, 2 bases remained unmatched. Germline V gene data show CDR1 as SGDLS and CDR2 as YYNGEE. The CDR3 sequence is 14 residues long. The CDR3 DNA reads TGTGCCAGCAGCGTAGCCGGGACAGAAGAGACCCAGTACTTC. It is translated as CASSVAGTEETQYF.

This rearrangement joins TRBV9 to TRBJ2-3; no definite D call. Germline V CDR1 and CDR2: SGDLS, YYNGEE. The CDR3 is made up of 10 amino acids. V was clipped by 3 bases and J by 6 bases, with 2 bases between them. CDR3 nucleotides: TGTGCCAGCAGCGGGGATACGCAGTATTTT. Its protein is CASSGDTQYF.

The chain couples TRBV6-5 to TRBJ2-7; unclear D gene. From germline, CDR1 is MNHEY and CDR2 SVGAGI. This CDR3 spans 14 amino acids. V lost 5 bases and J lost 4, with 15 bases in between. For the CDR3, the DNA is TGTGCCAGCAGTGCTAGGGTCTCTGAATACGAGCAGTACTTC. Encoded protein: CASSARVSEYEQYF.

The chain carries TRBV6-1 and TRBJ2-1; 9 bases are shared with TRBD1. In germline, CDR1 is MNHNS, CDR2 SASEGT. The V segment lost 7 bases and the J segment 3 bases; nucleotides outside the gene matches: 7. CDR3 length: 15 amino acids. The CDR3 region has the DNA TGTGCCAGCATTGACGTGGGACAGGGCTACAATGAGCAGTTCTTC. It encodes CASIDVGQGYNEQFF.

V is TRBV7-9 and J is TRBJ2-7; 9 nucleotides line up with TRBD2. Germline V lookup: CDR1 SEHNR, CDR2 FQNEAQ (reference sequence). The CDR3 extends over 15 amino acids. V lost 7 bases to trimming and J lost 2 bases; unmatched junction nucleotides: 9. The CDR3 sequence is CASIASGNRPYEQYF. As DNA, the CDR3 is TGTGCCAGCATCGCTAGCGGGAATCGTCCCTACGAGCAGTACTTC.

The CDR3 reads CASSYGISRYEQYF. In DNA form, the CDR3 reads TGTGCCAGCAGTTACGGGATCTCCCGGTACGAGCAGTACTTC. The V call is TRBV6-5, the J call TRBJ2-7; no clear D. The CDR3 is made up of 14 amino acids. Trimming pared 2 bases from V and 4 bases from J, leaving 12 bases between. Germline lookup yields CDR1 MNHEY and CDR2 SVGAGI.

The chain recombines TRBV19 with TRBJ1-2, with 7 bases lining up with TRBD1. The CDR3 extends over 14 amino acids. The germline V gene has CDR1 LNHDA and CDR2 SQIVND (reference sequence). The V segment lost 3 bases and the J segment 7 bases; nucleotides outside the gene matches: 8. As DNA, the CDR3 is TGTGCCAGTAGTATCCCGTCAGGGGGTGGTGGCTACACCTTC. Translated: CASSIPSGGGGYTF.

The chain employs TRBV9 and TRBJ2-1; TRBD1 agrees at 8 bases. The CDR3 has 14 amino acids. Losses at the gene ends were 3 bases for V and 6 bases for J; bases not matched to a gene: 5. Looked up from germline, CDR1 is SGDLS and CDR2 is YYNGEE. The CDR3 loop is CASSASTGGNEQFF. Here the CDR3 DNA reads TGTGCCAGCAGCGCCTCTACAGGGGGCAATGAGCAGTTCTTC.

This chain uses TRBV6-1 with TRBJ2-2; D ambiguous. CDR3 size: 14 residues. Germline-derived CDR1 and CDR2 are MNHNS and SASEGT. The V and J ends lost 7 bases and 2 bases respectively, with 11 bases between them. The CDR3 sequence is CASKHYRNTGELFF. The CDR3 region has the DNA TGTGCCAGCAAGCACTACCGCAACACCGGGGAGCTGTTTTTT.

The chain has TRBV4-1 and TRBJ1-1; D unresolved. V lost 0 bases to trimming and J lost 0 bases, with 8 bases between them. The CDR3 extends over 15 amino acids. Per the germline V gene, CDR1 is MGHRA and CDR2 is YSYEKL. In DNA form, the CDR3 reads TGCGCCAGCAGCCAAGATGGGCAGATGAACACTGAAGCTTTCTTT. Its protein product is CASSQDGQMNTEAFF.

V gene TRBV12-5 combines with J gene TRBJ2-2, with 10 bases that match TRBD1. CDR3 length: 15 amino acids. V lost 3 bases, J lost 7 bases, and 5 bases stayed unmatched. Per the germline V gene, CDR1 is LGHNT and CDR2 is FRNRAP. The CDR3 protein is CASGLDRGRGGELFF. The DNA of the CDR3 is TGTGCTAGTGGTTTAGACAGGGGGCGCGGCGGGGAGCTGTTTTTT.